The clone carrying this T cell receptor (beta chain) has at least ten counts. What it binds is not known. TCRdb re-derived calls from the 5' RACE reads in MiXCR, one entry per CDR3 protein. The top ten hold 7.9% of the sample, which has 80,000 to 100,000 distinct CDR3 sequences, almost 6% seen once. The sample originates from a study of neurological immune-mediated disorders. With 6 bases clipped from V and 9 bases from J, the junction kept 9 bases outside the gene matches. The CDR3 is 14 residues long. Germline loops: CDR1 DFQATT, CDR2 SNEGSKA (reference sequence). Overall study findings and caveats: Neither clinical nor MRI features were associated with the multiple sclerosis repertoire cluster. Levels of TCR clonal expansion peaked in HTLV-1-associated myelopathy and reached their lowest in multiple sclerosis, under those of healthy controls.

As to time point: longitudinal time-point 2. The unsorted libraries were prepared from 2 million PBMCs (stored at -80 C). This chain links TRBV20-1 with TRBJ2-1, with 12 bases lining up with TRBD2. Sequenced material: PBMCs. This TCR came from a woman aged 60-70 years with multiple sclerosis. Here the CDR3 DNA reads TGCAGTGCCGTACTAGCGGGGGGAAAGGGTGAGCAGTTCTTC. It translates to CSAVLAGGKGEQFF.